These T cell receptor beta chains were read from a single sample in a study of shared clonotypes between healthy human individuals. The data were produced by immunoSEQ multiplex PCR, yet TCRdb's version contains in-frame clones alone and is incomplete. The sample has roughly 1,000,000 clones, around three quarters seen once. Sequencing was performed on memory CD4+ T cells from PBMCs. Receptors were obtained from a man younger than 35 in good health. Some clones in this sample may be carry-over from other donors' samples. The conserved cysteine and the conserved F or W are not part of the CDR3 here. Where a row states a size, it is once, few, many or the class of an expanded clone; other rows omit it.

V	J	size	CDR3
TRBV7-9	TRBJ2-1	NA	ASSLTSGLDEQF
TRBV28	TRBJ1-2	NA	ASSLGSNYGYT
TRBV7-6	TRBJ2-7	NA	ASSLGLTSGTYEQY
TRBV9	TRBJ2-1	NA	ASSVTGFNEQF
TRBV16	TRBJ2-3	NA	ASSHQSTDTQY
TRBV15	TRBJ1-2	NA	ATSRVRDRGGYT
TRBV27	TRBJ1-1	once	ASSLYSRWATPDAAF
TRBV5-6	TRBJ2-2	NA	ATGLAGGPTGELF
TRBV25-1	TRBJ2-2	NA	ASSAGRTGRGELF
TRBV11-2	TRBJ2-5	NA	ASSLGGGRETQY
TRBV6-5	TRBJ1-6	NA	ASRRDNNSPLH
TRBV4-3	TRBJ2-7	NA	ASSQGSLAGGGSYEQY
TRBV5-1	TRBJ2-5	NA	ASSLWAGEIETQY
TRBV5-8	TRBJ2-3	NA	ASSLAGTGGSTDTQY
TRBV5-1	TRBJ2-5	NA	ASSATGTSQETQY
TRBV7-8	TRBJ2-1	NA	ASSLGGAGPYNEQF
TRBV4-2	TRBJ2-1	few	ASSQSGTSGRDYYNEQF
TRBV7-8	TRBJ1-1	NA	ASSLVLASTEAF
TRBV21-1	TRBJ2-1	NA	ASSKKSAGDTYNEQF
TRBV5-4	TRBJ1-2	NA	ASSWDAGGRYT
TRBV4-2	TRBJ1-5	few	ASSQEGGDQPQH
TRBV6-5	TRBJ2-7	NA	ASRAYGRNEQY
TRBV5-1	TRBJ1-4	few	ASRDRGTNEKLF
TRBV4-1	TRBJ2-2	NA	ASSQEVRVGFAGELF
TRBV19	TRBJ2-5	few	ASSLSGQGSQTQY
TRBV6-5	TRBJ1-1	NA	ASSYSLRSTEAF
TRBV7-8	TRBJ2-7	NA	ASSREILAGGGDEQY
TRBV7-2	TRBJ2-1	NA	ASSFQLAGGLYNEQF
TRBV11-2	TRBJ2-7	NA	ASSLARLAGIYEQY
TRBV7-3	TRBJ2-6	NA	ASSLLYSGANVLT
TRBV7-8	TRBJ2-7	NA	ASSLGATYEQY
TRBV10-3	TRBJ2-1	NA	AISAGQDTYNEQF
TRBV4-2	TRBJ2-5	few	ASSQLAGETQY
TRBV20-1	TRBJ1-1	NA	SAPDRGAF
TRBV5-1	TRBJ2-3	NA	ASKTAPSGTDTQY
TRBV27	TRBJ2-1	NA	ASSPTGTGNINEQF
TRBV27	TRBJ1-1	NA	ASSWQGRNTEAF
TRBV15	TRBJ1-5	few	ATSRDREQPQH
TRBV4-2	TRBJ1-3	NA	ASSQGQGHRDTIY
TRBV5-1	TRBJ2-3	NA	ASSLAAGGADTQY
TRBV11-3	TRBJ2-2	NA	ASGRYNRTGELF
TRBV29-1	TRBJ1-2	NA	SVETGRIYGYT
TRBV4-2	TRBJ2-1	NA	ASSLGTSGSPSSYNEQF
TRBV28	TRBJ1-2	NA	ASDSNYGYT
TRBV4-3	TRBJ1-6	NA	ASSQDLGSRNSPLH
TRBV7-2	TRBJ2-7	NA	ASSVSGRANYEQY
TRBV5-8	TRBJ1-3	few	ASSLEGVDTIY
TRBV6-5	TRBJ1-2	NA	ASTTPRTGVYGYT
TRBV9	TRBJ2-2	NA	ASSPRLAGNTGELF
TRBV6-1	TRBJ1-1	few	ASTQLSTEAF
TRBV28	TRBJ2-7	NA	ASTGRTLPYEQY
TRBV4-2	TRBJ2-5	NA	ASSPLGGRGETQY